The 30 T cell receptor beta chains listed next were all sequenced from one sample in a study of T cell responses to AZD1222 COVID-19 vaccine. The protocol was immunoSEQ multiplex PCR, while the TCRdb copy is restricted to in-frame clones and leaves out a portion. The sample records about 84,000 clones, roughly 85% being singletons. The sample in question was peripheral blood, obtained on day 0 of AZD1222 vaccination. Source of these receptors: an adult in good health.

Written as DNA, the CDR3 is TGCAGCTCCGAAGCAGGGGAGTCAGCTTTCTTT. Translating it yields CSSEAGESAFF. This chain uses TRBV29-1 with TRBJ1-1; D is perhaps TRBD1 (6 bases). Trimming took off 8 bases at V and 10 bases at J, with 17 bases between the two ends. CDR1 is SQVTM, CDR2 ANQGSEA, per germline. The CDR3 runs to 11 residues.

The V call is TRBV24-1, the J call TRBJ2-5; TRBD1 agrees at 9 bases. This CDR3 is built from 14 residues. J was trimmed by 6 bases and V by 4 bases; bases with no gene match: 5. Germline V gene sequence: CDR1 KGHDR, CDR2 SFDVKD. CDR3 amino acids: CATSEGTGSKTQYF. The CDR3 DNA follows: TGTGCCACCAGTGAGGGGACAGGGTCCAAGACCCAGTACTTC.

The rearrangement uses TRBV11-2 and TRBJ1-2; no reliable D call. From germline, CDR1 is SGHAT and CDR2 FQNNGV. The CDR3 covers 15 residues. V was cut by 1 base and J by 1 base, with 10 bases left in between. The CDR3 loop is CASSLAGTLNYGYTF. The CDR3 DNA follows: TGTGCCAGCAGCTTAGCAGGAACCCTTAACTATGGCTACACCTTC. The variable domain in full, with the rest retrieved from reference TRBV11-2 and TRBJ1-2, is EAGVAQSPRYKIIEKRQSVAFWCNPISGHATLYWYQQILGQGPKLLIQFQNNGVVDDSQLPKDRFSAERLKGVDSTLKIQPAKLEDSAVYLCASSLAGTLNYGYTFGSGTRLTVV.

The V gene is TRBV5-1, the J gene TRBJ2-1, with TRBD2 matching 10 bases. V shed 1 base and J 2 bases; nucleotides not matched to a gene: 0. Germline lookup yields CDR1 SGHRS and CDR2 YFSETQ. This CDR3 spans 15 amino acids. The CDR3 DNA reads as TGCGCCAGCAGCTTGCTAGCGGGAGCCTACAATGAGCAGTTCTTC. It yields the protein CASSLLAGAYNEQFF.

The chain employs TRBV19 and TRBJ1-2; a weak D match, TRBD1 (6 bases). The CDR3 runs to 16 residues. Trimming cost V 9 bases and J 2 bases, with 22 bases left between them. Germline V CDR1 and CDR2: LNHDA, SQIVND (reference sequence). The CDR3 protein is CASRPEQDRKNYGYTF. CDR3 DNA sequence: TGTGCCAGCCGTCCGGAACAAGACAGGAAAAACTATGGCTACACCTTC.

CDR3 nucleotides: TGTGCCACCAGTGACCTTGACCGACTACAGGCGAGGGGGCGTTATGGTGGCTACACCTTC. This gives the protein CATSDLDRLQARGRYGGYTF. The V call is TRBV24-1, the J call TRBJ1-2; 7 bases map to TRBD1. Germline CDR1 and CDR2: KGHDR and SFDVKD. The CDR3 sequence is 20 residues long. Trimming cost V 4 bases and J 7 bases; bases outside gene matches: 26.

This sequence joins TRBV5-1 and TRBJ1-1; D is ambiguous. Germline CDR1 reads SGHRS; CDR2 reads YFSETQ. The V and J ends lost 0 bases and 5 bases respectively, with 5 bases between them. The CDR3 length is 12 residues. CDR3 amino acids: CASSLVGTEAFF. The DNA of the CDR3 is TGCGCCAGCAGCTTGGTGGGGACTGAAGCTTTCTTT. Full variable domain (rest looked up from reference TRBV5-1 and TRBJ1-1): KAGVTQTPRYLIKTRGQQVTLSCSPISGHRSVSWYQQTPGQGLQFLFEYFSETQRNKGNFPGRFSGRQFSNSRSEMNVSTLELGDSALYLCASSLVGTEAFFGQGTRLTVV.

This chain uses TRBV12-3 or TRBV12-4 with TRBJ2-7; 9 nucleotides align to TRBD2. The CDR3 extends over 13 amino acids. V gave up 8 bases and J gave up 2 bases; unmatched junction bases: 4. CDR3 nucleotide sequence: TGTGCCAGCGCGGGGGGGGCAACCTACGAGCAGTACTTC. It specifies CASAGGATYEQYF.

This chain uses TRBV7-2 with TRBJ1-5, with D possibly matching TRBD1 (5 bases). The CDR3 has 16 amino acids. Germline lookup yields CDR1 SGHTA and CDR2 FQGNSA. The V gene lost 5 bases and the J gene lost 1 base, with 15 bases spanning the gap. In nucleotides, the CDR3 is TGTGCCAGCAGCCCCCTTGAGGCAGGGAGCAATCAGCCCCAGCATTTT. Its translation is CASSPLEAGSNQPQHF. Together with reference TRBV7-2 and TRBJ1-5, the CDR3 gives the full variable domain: GAGVSQSPSNKVTEKGKDVELRCDPISGHTALYWYRQSLGQGLEFLIYFQGNSAPDKSGLPSDRFSAERTGGSVSTLTIQRTQQEDSAVYLCASSPLEAGSNQPQHFGDGTRLSIL.

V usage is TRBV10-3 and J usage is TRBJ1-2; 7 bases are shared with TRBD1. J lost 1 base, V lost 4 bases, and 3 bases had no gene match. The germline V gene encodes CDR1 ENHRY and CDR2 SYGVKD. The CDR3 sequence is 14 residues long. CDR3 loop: CAISAGTDNYGYTF. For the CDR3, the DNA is TGTGCCATCAGTGCCGGGACAGATAACTATGGCTACACCTTC.

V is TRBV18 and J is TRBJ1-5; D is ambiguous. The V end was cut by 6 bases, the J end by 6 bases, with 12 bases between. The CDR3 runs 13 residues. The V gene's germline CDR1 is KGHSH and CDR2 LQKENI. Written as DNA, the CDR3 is TGTGCCAGCTCCTCCGAGTCAGCTCAGCCCCAGCATTTT. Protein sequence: CASSSESAQPQHF.

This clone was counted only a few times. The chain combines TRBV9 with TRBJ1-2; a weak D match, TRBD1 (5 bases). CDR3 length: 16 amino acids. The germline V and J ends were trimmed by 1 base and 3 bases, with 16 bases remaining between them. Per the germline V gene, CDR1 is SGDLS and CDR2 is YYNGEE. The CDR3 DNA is TGTGCCAGCAGCGTAAACCAGGGACTGAACTACTATGGCTACACCTTC. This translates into CASSVNQGLNYYGYTF. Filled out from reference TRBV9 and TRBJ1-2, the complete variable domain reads DSGVTQTPKHLITATGQRVTLRCSPRSGDLSVYWYQQSLDQGLQFLIQYYNGEERAKGNILERFSAQQFPDLHSELNLSSLELGDSALYFCASSVNQGLNYYGYTFGSGTRLTVV.

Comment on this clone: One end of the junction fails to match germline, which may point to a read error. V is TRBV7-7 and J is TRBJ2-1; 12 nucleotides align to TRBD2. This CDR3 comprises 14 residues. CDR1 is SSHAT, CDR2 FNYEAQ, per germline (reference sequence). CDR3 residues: CASSLTSGSYEQFF. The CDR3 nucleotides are TGTGCTAGCAGCTTGACTAGCGGGAGTTATGAGCAGTTCTTC.

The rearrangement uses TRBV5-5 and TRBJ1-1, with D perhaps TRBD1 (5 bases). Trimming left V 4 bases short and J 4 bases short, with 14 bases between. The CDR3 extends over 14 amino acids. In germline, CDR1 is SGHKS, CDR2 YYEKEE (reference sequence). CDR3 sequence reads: CASSGPFGGTEAFF. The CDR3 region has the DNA TGTGCCAGCAGCGGCCCCTTTGGGGGCACTGAAGCTTTCTTT.

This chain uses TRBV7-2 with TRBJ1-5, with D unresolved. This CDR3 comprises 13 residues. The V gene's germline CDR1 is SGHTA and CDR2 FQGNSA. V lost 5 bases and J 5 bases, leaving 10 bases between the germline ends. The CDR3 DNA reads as TGTGCCAGCAGCATTCAAAGGGATCAGCCCCAGCATTTT. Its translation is CASSIQRDQPQHF.

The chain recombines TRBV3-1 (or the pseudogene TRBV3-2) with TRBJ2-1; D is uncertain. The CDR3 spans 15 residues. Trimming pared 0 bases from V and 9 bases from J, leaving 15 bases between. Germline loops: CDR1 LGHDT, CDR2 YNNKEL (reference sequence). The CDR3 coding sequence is TGTGCCAGCAGCCAAGATCGCTTGAAGCAACCTGAGCAGTTCTTC. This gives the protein CASSQDRLKQPEQFF.

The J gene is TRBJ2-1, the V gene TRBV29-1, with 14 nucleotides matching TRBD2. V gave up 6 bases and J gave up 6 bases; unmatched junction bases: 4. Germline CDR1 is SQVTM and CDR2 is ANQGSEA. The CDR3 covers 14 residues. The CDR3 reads CSVKGLAGVNEQFF. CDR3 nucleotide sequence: TGCAGCGTCAAGGGACTAGCGGGAGTCAATGAGCAGTTCTTC.

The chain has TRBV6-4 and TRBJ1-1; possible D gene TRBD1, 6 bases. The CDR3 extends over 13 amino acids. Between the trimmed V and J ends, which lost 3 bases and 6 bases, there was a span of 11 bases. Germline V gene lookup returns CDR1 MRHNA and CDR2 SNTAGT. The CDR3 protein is CASSEDSYAEAFF. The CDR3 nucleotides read TGTGCCAGCAGTGAGGACAGTTACGCTGAAGCTTTCTTT.

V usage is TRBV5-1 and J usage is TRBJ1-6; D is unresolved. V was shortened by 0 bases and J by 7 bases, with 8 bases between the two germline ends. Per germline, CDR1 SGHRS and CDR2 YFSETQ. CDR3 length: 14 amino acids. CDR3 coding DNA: TGCGCCAGCAGCTTGGATCCCCCCAATTCACCCCTCCACTTT. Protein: CASSLDPPNSPLHF.

The CDR3, as DNA: TGTGCCAGCAGCCCTTTCGGACAGAACTATGGCTACACCTTC. The encoded protein is CASSPFGQNYGYTF. The gene calls are TRBV7-8 and TRBJ1-2; a weak D match, TRBD1 (6 bases). The CDR3 is 14 residues long. CDR1 SGHVS and CDR2 FQNEAQ come from the germline V gene. The V and J ends lost 5 bases and 2 bases respectively, with 12 bases between them.

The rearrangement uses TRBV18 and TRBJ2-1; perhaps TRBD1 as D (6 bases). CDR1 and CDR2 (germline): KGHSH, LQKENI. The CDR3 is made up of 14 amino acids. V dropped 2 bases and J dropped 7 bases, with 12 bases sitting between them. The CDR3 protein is CASSPGRGKNEQFF. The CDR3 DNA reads TGTGCCAGCTCACCAGGCAGGGGAAAAAATGAGCAGTTCTTC.

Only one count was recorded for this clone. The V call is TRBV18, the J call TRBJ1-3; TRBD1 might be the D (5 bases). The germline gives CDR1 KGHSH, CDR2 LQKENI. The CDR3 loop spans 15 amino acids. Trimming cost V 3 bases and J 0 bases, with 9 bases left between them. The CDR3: CASSPRDGSGNTIYF. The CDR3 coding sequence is TGTGCCAGCTCACCTAGGGACGGCTCTGGAAACACCATATATTTT.

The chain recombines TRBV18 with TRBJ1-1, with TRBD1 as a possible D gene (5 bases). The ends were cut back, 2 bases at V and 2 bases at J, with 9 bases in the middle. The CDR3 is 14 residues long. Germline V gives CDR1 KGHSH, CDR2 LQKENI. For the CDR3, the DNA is TGTGCCAGCTCACCATCAGGGACCAACACTGAAGCTTTCTTT. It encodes CASSPSGTNTEAFF.

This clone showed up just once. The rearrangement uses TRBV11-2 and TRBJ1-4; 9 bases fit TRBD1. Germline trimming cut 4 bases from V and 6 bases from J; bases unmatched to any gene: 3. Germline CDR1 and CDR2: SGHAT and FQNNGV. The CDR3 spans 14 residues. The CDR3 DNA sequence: TGTGCCAGCAGCTCGACAGGGGGGGATGAAAAACTGTTTTTT. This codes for CASSSTGGDEKLFF.

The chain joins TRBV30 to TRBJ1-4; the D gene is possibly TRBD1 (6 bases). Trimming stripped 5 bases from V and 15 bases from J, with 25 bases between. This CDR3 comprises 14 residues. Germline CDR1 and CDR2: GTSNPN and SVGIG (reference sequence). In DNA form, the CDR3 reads TGTGCCTGGGGGTCGGCGTTTTCTACAGGGAGGTTGTTTTTT. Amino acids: CAWGSAFSTGRLFF.

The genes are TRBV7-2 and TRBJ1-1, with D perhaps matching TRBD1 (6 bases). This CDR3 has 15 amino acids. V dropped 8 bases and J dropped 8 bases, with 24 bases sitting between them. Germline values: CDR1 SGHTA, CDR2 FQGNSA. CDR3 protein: CASRRDWTDFMEAFF. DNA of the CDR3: TGTGCCAGCCGGAGGGACTGGACAGACTTCATGGAAGCTTTCTTT.

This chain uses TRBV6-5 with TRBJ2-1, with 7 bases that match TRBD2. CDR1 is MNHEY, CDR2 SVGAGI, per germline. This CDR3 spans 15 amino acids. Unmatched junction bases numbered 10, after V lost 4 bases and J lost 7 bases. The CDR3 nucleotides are TGTGCCAGCAGTTGGGAGCCGGGACTAAAAAATGAGCAGTTCTTC. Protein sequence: CASSWEPGLKNEQFF.

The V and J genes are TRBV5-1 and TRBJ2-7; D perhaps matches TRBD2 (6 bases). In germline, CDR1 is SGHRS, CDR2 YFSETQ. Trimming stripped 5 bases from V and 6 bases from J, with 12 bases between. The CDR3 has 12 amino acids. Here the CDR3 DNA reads TGCGCCAGCAGACGGGAGCCGGGCGAGCAGTACTTC. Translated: CASRREPGEQYF. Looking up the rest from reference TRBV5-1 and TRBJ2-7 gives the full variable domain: KAGVTQTPRYLIKTRGQQVTLSCSPISGHRSVSWYQQTPGQGLQFLFEYFSETQRNKGNFPGRFSGRQFSNSRSEMNVSTLELGDSALYLCASRREPGEQYFGPGTRLTVT.

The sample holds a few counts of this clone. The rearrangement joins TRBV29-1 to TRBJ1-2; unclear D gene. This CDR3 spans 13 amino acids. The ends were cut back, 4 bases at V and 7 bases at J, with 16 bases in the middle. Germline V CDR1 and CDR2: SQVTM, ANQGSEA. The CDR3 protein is CSVVAGDEGGYTF. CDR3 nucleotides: TGCAGCGTTGTAGCAGGTGATGAGGGTGGCTACACCTTC.

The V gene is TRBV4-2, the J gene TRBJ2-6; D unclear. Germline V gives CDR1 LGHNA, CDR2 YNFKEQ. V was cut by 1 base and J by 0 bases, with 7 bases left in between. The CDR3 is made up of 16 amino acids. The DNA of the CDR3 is TGTGCCAGCAGCCAAGTCATGGCCTCTGGGGCCAACGTCCTGACTTTC. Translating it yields CASSQVMASGANVLTF.